This TCR beta chain was identified during a study of early T cells in non-severe SARS-CoV-2 infection. The overall study: Investigators sequenced bulk RNA drawn from unsorted whole blood, and chains remained unpaired. General study results and limits: Matching against VDJdb likely underestimated virus-specific expansions, favoring anti-spike CD8.

cDNA molecules, individually, were tagged with unique molecular identifiers. Using its own MiXCR run on the 5' RACE reads, TCRdb lists one record per CDR3 protein. The sample yields about 26,000 distinct CDR3 sequences, approximately 5.1% seen once. With 6 bases clipped from V and 1 base from J, the junction kept 9 bases outside the gene matches. Germline V gene sequence: CDR1 SGHTA, CDR2 FQGTGA. The CDR3 totals 18 residues. In its sample, this clonotype was seen a few times. Its antigen is as yet unknown. Sequencing input: whole blood. The V and J genes are TRBV7-3 and TRBJ2-3; TRBD2 matches at 14 bases. This clonotype was sampled from an adult who was a healthcare worker with PCR-confirmed SARS-CoV-2 infection or an uninfected control (not recorded which). CDR3 in amino acids: CASSPGTSGGLRTDTQYF. CDR3 nucleotide sequence: TGTGCCAGCAGTCCCGGGACTAGCGGGGGCCTTCGCACAGATACGCAGTATTTT.